These T cell receptor beta chains were read from a single sample in a study of identifying expanded T cells in peripheral blood. Clones were read by immunoSEQ multiplex PCR, and TCRdb kept only the in-frame ones, dropping some. The sample holds tens of thousands of clones, approximately 90% seen once. The sequenced sample consisted of blood. These receptors all stem from a person aged 18 to 70 in good health. Both conserved end residues are part of each CDR3. Size tells how often a clone was seen (once, few, many) or the class of an expanded clone, and some rows leave it out.

.,TRBV4-1,CASSQEERGQRGNEKLFF
.,TRBV9,CASSGAGGSSYNEQFF
.,TRBV28,CASSDRDTDTQYF
few,TRBV5-6,CASSTGYEQYF
.,TRBV2,CASSDGPLNEQFF
.,TRBV10-3,CAITPDRRSSYEQYF
.,TRBV7-8,CASSLDRDLSSYEQYF
.,TRBV7-9,CASSLSMDSMAHTF
.,TRBV5-4,CASSPTSGGTETQYF
once,TRBV19,CASSMQGKLYEQYF
few,TRBV7-6,CASSLGETGYGYTF
.,TRBV4-2,CASSQDRSRARETQYF
.,TRBV5-4,CASRLSEQHNEQFF
.,TRBV7-2,CASSWGLASGELFF